Here is one TCR beta chain with its context. Its antigen is not known. PCR involved 60 Vbeta and 13 Jbeta primers. How the authors handled the data: Around 80 million unique TCR beta chains, some 9.9 million of them shared, were counted by a later analysis. Clones were read by immunoSEQ multiplex PCR, and TCRdb kept only the in-frame ones, dropping some. Clone size and the V and J calls come from that table; the DNA yielded D and trimming. This sample has 85,000 to 100,000 clones, with approximately 86% found just once. This entry is derived from a study of cytomegalovirus exposure and HLA in healthy donors. Whole-study results and caveats: The authors later found TCR association rates varying by HLA locus, with DRB1 most and HLA-C fewest. Later on, a genetic analysis was performed. It linked a missense variant in DCLRE1C with V- and J-gene trimming of TCR beta.

The receptor comes from a man between 25 and 39 years old in good health and CMV-seropositive. Sequencing was carried out using PBMCs.

The CDR3 region is CASSRGGGTAPQHF. The DNA of the CDR3 is TGTGCCAGCAGCCGAGGGGGAGGGACGGCGCCCCAGCATTTT. The chain recombines TRBV6-1 with TRBJ1-5; D is possibly TRBD1 (6 bases). Germline loops: CDR1 MNHNS, CDR2 SASEGT. Between the trimmed V and J ends, which lost 6 bases and 9 bases, there was a span of 18 bases. This CDR3 region has 14 residues.